What follows is one T cell receptor beta chain and its context. Its antigen remains unknown. The V end lost 4 bases, the J end lost 2 bases, and 17 bases lay between the germline ends. The CDR3 loop spans 16 amino acids. Germline CDR1 and CDR2: SGDLS and YYNGEE. The data are from a study of OX40 agonist ivuxolimab in advanced cancers. Study-level information: Under the entry rules, prior anti-PD-1, anti-PD-L1 or anti-CTLA-4 therapy was allowed, and approximately 40% had some. Whole-study results and caveats: At 0.1 to 3.0 mg/kg and by week 6, CD4+ and CD8+ T cells in the blood had expanded clonally. There were also nonresponders showing low normalized T-cell clonal expansion. Antigen targets of the expanded peripheral T cells went undetermined.

Sequencing used immunoSEQ multiplex PCR; TCRdb keeps in-frame clones, though not all of them. The profile covers tens of thousands of clones, with about 90% appearing a single time and 4% to 5% taken by the ten largest. This TCR was sampled from an adult with an advanced solid tumor such as melanoma, head and neck, liver or kidney cancer. This chain joins TRBV9 and TRBJ2-3; tentatively, D is TRBD2 (6 bases). The input for sequencing was CD4+ or CD8+ T cells sorted from blood, taken in a trial of the OX40 agonist ivuxolimab. CDR3 residues: CASSPGVEDYTDTQYF. In nucleotides, the CDR3 is TGTGCCAGCAGCCCCGGGGTCGAGGACTACACAGATACGCAGTATTTT.